This T cell receptor (beta chain) was obtained from a study of T-cell memory formation after mild COVID-19. Study-wide points: Whether day 37 second-wave clones are SARS-CoV-2-specific was not confirmed.

V gave up 0 bases and J gave up 1 base, with 7 bases separating them. The CDR3 contains 14 residues. Germline CDR1 is SGHDT and CDR2 is YYEEEE. MiXCR was run by TCRdb on the 5' RACE reads, yielding one entry per CDR3 protein. The profile shows about half a million distinct CDR3 sequences, 15% to 20% of them singletons. Details on this clonotype: The antigen remains undetermined.

Sequenced material: PBMCs or a T cell subset sorted from them (not recorded which). J is TRBJ2-5 and V is TRBV5-6; D is ambiguous. The origin of this receptor is an adult woman who had mild COVID-19 (a few samples of this study predate the infection). Cell type and time point are not known. The CDR3 reads CASSLESIQETQYF. The CDR3 nucleotides are TGTGCCAGCAGCTTGGAGTCCATCCAAGAGACCCAGTACTTC.